These 29 T cell receptor beta chains originate from one sample sequenced in a study of response to subunit inactivated influenza vaccine. Each CDR3 protein is one row after TCRdb ran MiXCR on the RT-PCR reads. The sample holds roughly 500,000 distinct CDR3 sequences, 16% seen once. Sequences were derived from CD4+ T cells sorted from PBMCs, sampled around 25 months after vaccination. These receptors originate from a man in his fifties or sixties who received an inactivated influenza vaccine.

J is TRBJ2-7 and V is TRBV10-3; a weak D match, TRBD2 (6 bases). This CDR3 has 13 residues. Germline V lookup: CDR1 ENHRY, CDR2 SYGVKD. The V gene lost 4 bases and the J gene lost 3 bases, with 10 bases spanning the gap. The CDR3, as DNA: TGTGCCATCAGTGCGCGGGGAGGCTACGAGCAGTACTTC. Translating gives CAISARGGYEQYF.

This clonotype was detected a few times. The chain carries TRBV10-3 and TRBJ2-7, with 8 nucleotides matching TRBD1. The junction had 4 bases not matched to a gene; V was cut back by 7 bases and J by 5 bases. Germline CDR1 and CDR2: ENHRY and SYGVKD. The CDR3 length is 12 residues. CDR3 in amino acids: CAINQGANEQYF. In DNA form, the CDR3 reads TGTGCCATCAACCAGGGGGCTAACGAGCAGTACTTC.

CDR3 DNA: TGTGCCAGCAGCCCAAGTTCTAGCGGGATTAACTCTTACACGCAGTATTTT. It specifies CASSPSSSGINSYTQYF. The chain employs TRBV11-2 and TRBJ2-3, with 9 bases matching TRBD2. Germline loops: CDR1 SGHAT, CDR2 FQNNGV. V trimming: 5 bases; J trimming: 9 bases; junction bases outside the gene matches: 18. The CDR3 consists of 17 residues.

The chain uses TRBV6-2 or TRBV6-3 and TRBJ2-1; D gene unclear. CDR3 length: 12 residues. Germline V CDR1 and CDR2: MNHEY, SVGEGT. Trimming removed 2 bases at V and 9 bases at J, with 8 bases between. This chain's CDR3 is CASSYPSGEQFF. In DNA, the CDR3 is TGTGCCAGCAGTTACCCTTCCGGTGAGCAGTTCTTC.

This clonotype was detected ten times or more. At one of its ends the junction is not consistent with the germline gene, which may arise from a read error. The chain employs TRBV12-3 or TRBV12-4 and TRBJ1-5, with a weak D call TRBD1 (5 bases). CDR3 length equals 15 residues. As DNA, the CDR3 is TGTGCCAGCAGTTTAGACTCCGCCAGGGTTCAGTCCCAGCATTTT. As protein: CASSLDSARVQSQHF.

The rearrangement links TRBV4-1 to TRBJ2-1; 10 bases align to TRBD1. In germline, CDR1 is MGHRA, CDR2 YSYEKL. V dropped 4 bases and J dropped 9; count of bases not matched to a gene: 12. The CDR3 runs 16 residues. CDR3: CASSRPPGTGVVEQFF. The CDR3 DNA sequence: TGCGCCAGCAGCCGACCTCCCGGGACAGGGGTGGTTGAGCAGTTCTTC.

This clonotype has just a few counts. The chain combines TRBV11-2 with TRBJ1-4, with D unresolved. The germline CDR1 and CDR2 sequences are SGHAT and FQNNGV. The CDR3 contains 17 residues. V lost 0 bases and J lost 0, with 11 bases in between. DNA for the CDR3: TGTGCCAGCAGCTTAGAATCGGCTGCACCAACTAATGAAAAACTGTTTTTT. As protein: CASSLESAAPTNEKLFF.

This chain connects TRBV20-1 to TRBJ2-4; 7 nucleotides line up with TRBD1. Unmatched junction bases numbered 11, after V lost 6 bases and J lost 0 bases. Looked up from germline, CDR1 is DFQATT and CDR2 is SNEGSKA (reference sequence). The CDR3 extends over 16 amino acids. CDR3 coding DNA: TGCAGTGCCACCTCCCGGGGACAGATAGCCAAAAACATTCAGTACTTC. This sequence encodes CSATSRGQIAKNIQYF.

This chain links TRBV3-1 with TRBJ1-1; no clear D gene. The ends were cut back, 1 base at V and 5 bases at J, with 5 bases in the middle. Germline V gene sequence: CDR1 LGHDT, CDR2 YNNKEL (reference sequence). The CDR3 is 12 residues long. CDR3 DNA sequence: TGTGCCAGCAGCCAAGGATGGACTGAAGCTTTCTTT. It specifies CASSQGWTEAFF.

This clonotype was recorded a few times. The chain uses TRBV6-5 and TRBJ2-2, with 9 nucleotides matching TRBD2. Germline CDR1 reads MNHEY; CDR2 reads SVGAGI. The V gene end was trimmed by 2 bases and the J gene end by 5 bases; junction bases not matched to a gene: 12. This CDR3 comprises 18 residues. CDR3 DNA: TGTGCCAGCAGTTACATGACGGGTCTAGCGGGGCAAACCGGGGAGCTGTTTTTT. This gives the protein CASSYMTGLAGQTGELFF.

The DNA of the CDR3 is TGTGCCACCAGCAGAGATTGGGGGGGCGCCCGGAATGAGCAGTTCTTC. This gives the protein CATSRDWGGARNEQFF. The chain recombines TRBV15 with TRBJ2-1; a weak D match, TRBD2 (7 bases). This CDR3 has 16 residues. CDR1 LNHNV and CDR2 YYDKDF come from the germline V gene (reference sequence). V was cut by 0 bases and J by 7 bases, with 16 bases left in between.

V and J are TRBV6-2 or TRBV6-3 and TRBJ1-5; a possible D gene is TRBD1 (6 bases). The CDR3 spans 15 residues. Deletions cut 3 bases from V and 2 bases from J, with 11 bases between. From germline, CDR1 is MNHEY and CDR2 SVGEGT. The CDR3 reads CASSYWGRGNQPQHF. In DNA, the CDR3 is TGTGCCAGCAGTTATTGGGGGCGCGGCAATCAGCCCCAGCATTTT.

This clonotype was counted ten times or more. The chain employs TRBV12-3 or TRBV12-4 and TRBJ2-1, with 8 bases fitting TRBD1. CDR3 length equals 17 residues. V dropped 4 bases and J dropped 0; count of bases not matched to a gene: 8. CDR3 in amino acids: CASSSGTGINSYNEQFF. The CDR3 nucleotides are TGTGCCAGCAGTTCTGGGACAGGAATAAACTCCTACAATGAGCAGTTCTTC.

The J gene is TRBJ1-6, the V gene TRBV4-2; 8 bases map to TRBD1. Germline V gene sequence: CDR1 LGHNA, CDR2 YNFKEQ. The CDR3 sequence is 16 residues long. V trimming: 1 base; J trimming: 6 bases; junction bases outside the gene matches: 5. CDR3 residues: CASSQVTRGRNSPLHF. In DNA, the CDR3 is TGTGCCAGCAGCCAAGTTACCAGGGGGCGTAATTCACCCCTCCACTTT.

V usage is TRBV20-1 and J usage is TRBJ1-6; 9 bases match TRBD1. Germline V CDR1 and CDR2: DFQATT, SNEGSKA (reference sequence). The V gene end was trimmed by 0 bases and the J gene end by 12 bases; junction bases not matched to a gene: 6. The CDR3 has 14 amino acids. The CDR3 DNA sequence: TGCAGTGCTAGAGAGGGGGGACAGGGAATACCCCTCCACTTT. It encodes CSAREGGQGIPLHF.

This clonotype was counted at least ten times. The rearrangement links TRBV12-3 or TRBV12-4 to TRBJ1-1; D is uncertain. The CDR3 sequence is 11 residues long. V was clipped by 2 bases and J by 10 bases, with 8 bases between them. CDR3 amino acids: CASSLRGVAFF. The DNA for the CDR3 is TGTGCCAGCAGTTTACGAGGAGTAGCTTTCTTT.

This sequence joins TRBV6-6 and TRBJ2-3; D is uncertain. The CDR3 is 12 residues long. Between the trimmed V and J ends, which lost 7 bases and 4 bases, there was a span of 9 bases. Germline V CDR1 and CDR2: MNHNY, SVGAGI (reference sequence). The CDR3 here is CASKAGSDTQYF. CDR3 DNA: TGTGCCAGCAAGGCAGGATCAGATACGCAGTATTTT.

The chain uses TRBV5-8 and TRBJ2-5; 16 bases line up with TRBD2. The CDR3 consists of 17 residues. With 4 bases clipped from V and 4 bases from J, the junction kept 7 bases outside the gene matches. Looked up from germline, CDR1 is SGHTS and CDR2 is YDEGEE. The CDR3 sequence: CASSLGLAGGPRETQYF. DNA of the CDR3: TGTGCCAGCAGCCTGGGACTAGCGGGGGGGCCTCGAGAGACCCAGTACTTC. The complete variable domain, with remaining parts taken from reference TRBV5-8 and TRBJ2-5, reads EAGVTQSPTHLIKTRGQQATLRCSPISGHTSVYWYQQALGLGLQFLLWYDEGEERNRGNFPPRFSGRQFPNYSSELNVNALELEDSALYLCASSLGLAGGPRETQYFGPGTRLLVL.

This clonotype was found a few times. The chain has TRBV29-1 and TRBJ1-1; D might be TRBD1 (5 bases). V lost 7 bases to trimming and J lost 8 bases, with 11 bases between them. Germline lookup yields CDR1 SQVTM and CDR2 ANQGSEA. The CDR3 spans 10 residues. This CDR3 reads CSASRDEAFF. The CDR3 region has the DNA TGCAGCGCCTCCAGGGACGAAGCTTTCTTT.

This clonotype was detected many times. The chain is built from TRBV4-1 and TRBJ2-7; D possibly corresponds to TRBD2 (5 bases). Per germline, CDR1 MGHRA and CDR2 YSYEKL. The V and J ends lost 0 bases and 2 bases respectively, with 11 bases between them. This CDR3 region has 15 residues. The CDR3 DNA reads TGCGCCAGCAGCCAAGAGCCGGGATCTACCTACGAGCAGTACTTC. Translated: CASSQEPGSTYEQYF.

J is TRBJ2-4 and V is TRBV3-1; D might be TRBD2 (6 bases). CDR1 and CDR2 (germline): LGHDT, YNNKEL (reference sequence). Between the trimmed V and J ends, which lost 0 bases and 12 bases, there was a span of 12 bases. CDR3 length equals 13 residues. CDR3: CASSQETRRHQYF. The CDR3 bases are TGTGCCAGCAGCCAAGAGACTAGACGGCATCAGTACTTC.

This clonotype was observed once. CDR3 DNA: TGTGCCTGGAGTTTCCGACCGGGTCACACTGAAGCTTTCTTT. As protein: CAWSFRPGHTEAFF. The genes are TRBV30 and TRBJ1-1; D ambiguous. Germline V lookup: CDR1 GTSNPN, CDR2 SVGIG (reference sequence). V shed 2 bases and J shed 3 bases, with 13 bases lying between them. The CDR3 runs to 14 residues.

This clonotype was seen only a few times. The J gene is TRBJ2-1, the V gene TRBV4-1; possibly TRBD1 for D (6 bases). Germline V gene sequence: CDR1 MGHRA, CDR2 YSYEKL. CDR3 length equals 16 residues. The V end lost 4 bases, the J end lost 4 bases, and 17 bases lay between the germline ends. Here the CDR3 reads CASSLGAPGPYNEQFF. Written as DNA, the CDR3 is TGCGCCAGCAGCCTGGGGGCCCCAGGCCCTTACAATGAGCAGTTCTTC.

The genes are TRBV14 and TRBJ2-5; D not certain. Germline V lookup: CDR1 SGHDN, CDR2 FVKESK. The CDR3 spans 13 residues. V shed 3 bases and J shed 1 base, with 6 bases lying between them. The CDR3 here is CASSQWSQETQYF. CDR3 in DNA: TGTGCCAGCAGCCAGTGGTCCCAAGAGACCCAGTACTTC. Full variable domain (rest looked up from reference TRBV14 and TRBJ2-5): EAGVTQFPSHSVIEKGQTVTLRCDPISGHDNLYWYRRVMGKEIKFLLHFVKESKQDESGMPNNRFLAERTGGTYSTLKVQPAELEDSGVYFCASSQWSQETQYFGPGTRLLVL.

At least ten counts were recorded for this clonotype. The chain recombines TRBV27 with TRBJ2-3; D possibly matches TRBD1 or TRBD2 (6 bases each). Germline V gives CDR1 MNHEY, CDR2 SMNVEV (reference sequence). Deletions cut 6 bases from V and 3 bases from J, with 16 bases between. This CDR3 is built from 15 residues. The CDR3 is CASRPFGGQTDTQYF. CDR3 DNA: TGTGCCAGCAGGCCATTTGGGGGGCAAACAGATACGCAGTATTTT.

The CDR3 loop reads CAWSRQASYEQYF. CDR3 DNA sequence: TGTGCCTGGAGTCGACAGGCGTCCTACGAGCAGTACTTC. This rearrangement joins TRBV30 to TRBJ2-7, with D perhaps TRBD1 (6 bases). The V and J ends lost 2 bases and 1 base respectively, with 9 bases between them. Germline V gene data show CDR1 as GTSNPN and CDR2 as SVGIG (reference sequence). The CDR3 covers 13 residues.

V and J are TRBV27 and TRBJ1-6, with D unclear. The germline V and J ends were trimmed by 3 bases and 4 bases, with 4 bases remaining between them. This CDR3 is 13 amino acids long. Germline loops: CDR1 MNHEY, CDR2 SMNVEV (reference sequence). The chain's CDR3 is CASSFGYNSPLHF. The CDR3 DNA is TGTGCCAGCAGTTTTGGGTATAATTCACCCCTCCACTTT.

The chain uses TRBV20-1 and TRBJ2-1; 7 bases are a match to TRBD1. Trimming cost V 6 bases and J 4 bases; bases outside gene matches: 0. The CDR3 runs 11 residues. Germline values: CDR1 DFQATT, CDR2 SNEGSKA (reference sequence). For the CDR3, the DNA is TGCAGTGCGGGACAGTACAATGAGCAGTTCTTC. As protein: CSAGQYNEQFF.

This clonotype was seen many times. The V and J genes are TRBV11-2 and TRBJ1-2, with D tentatively TRBD1 (6 bases). Trimming cost V 1 base and J 4 bases, with 13 bases left between them. This CDR3 has 15 amino acids. Germline V gene sequence: CDR1 SGHAT, CDR2 FQNNGV. CDR3 sequence: CASSLGGHGIYGYTF. CDR3 nucleotides: TGTGCCAGCAGCTTAGGGGGGCACGGGATCTATGGCTACACCTTC. Full variable domain (remainder filled in from reference TRBV11-2 and TRBJ1-2): EAGVAQSPRYKIIEKRQSVAFWCNPISGHATLYWYQQILGQGPKLLIQFQNNGVVDDSQLPKDRFSAERLKGVDSTLKIQPAKLEDSAVYLCASSLGGHGIYGYTFGSGTRLTVV.